The sequence of this TCR beta chain was determined in a study of blood T cell repertoires in COVID-19. About the study: Spain, Italy and the United States supplied samples that represented acute and convalescent COVID-19.

This clone was seen more than once but under ten times. Clones were read by immunoSEQ multiplex PCR, and TCRdb kept only the in-frame ones, dropping some. The profile shows 55,000 to 80,000 clones, roughly 90% of them singletons. The CDR3 runs 16 residues. Per germline, CDR1 MDHEN and CDR2 SYDVKM. The V end lost 0 bases, the J end lost 5 bases, and 16 bases lay between the germline ends. The sample was peripheral blood. The TCR comes from an older woman with acute or convalescent COVID-19. The chain employs TRBV28 and TRBJ1-1; D gene ambiguous. The CDR3: CASSLWSVRIWTEAFF. CDR3 nucleotides: TGTGCCAGCAGTTTATGGAGCGTTAGGATATGGACTGAAGCTTTCTTT.